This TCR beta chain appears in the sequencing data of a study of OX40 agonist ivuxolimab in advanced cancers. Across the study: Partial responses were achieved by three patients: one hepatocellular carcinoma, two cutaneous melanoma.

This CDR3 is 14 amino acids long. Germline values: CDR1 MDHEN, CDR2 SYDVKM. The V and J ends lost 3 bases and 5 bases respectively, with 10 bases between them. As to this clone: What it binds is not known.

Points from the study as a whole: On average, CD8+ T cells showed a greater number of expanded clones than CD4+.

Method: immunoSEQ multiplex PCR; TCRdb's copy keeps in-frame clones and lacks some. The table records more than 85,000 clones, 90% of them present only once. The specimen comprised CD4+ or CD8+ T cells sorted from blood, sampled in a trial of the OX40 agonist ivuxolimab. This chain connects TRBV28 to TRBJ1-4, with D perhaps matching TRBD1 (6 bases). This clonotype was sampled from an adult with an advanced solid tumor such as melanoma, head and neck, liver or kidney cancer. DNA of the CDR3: TGTGCCAGCAGTTTGGGGGGCTCGAATGAAAAACTGTTTTTT. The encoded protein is CASSLGGSNEKLFF.